This record looks at one T cell receptor (beta chain) sequence and its context. Its ends do not fully match the called genes, so a read error is possible. CDR1 is SGHAT, CDR2 FQNNGV, per germline. The CDR3 length is 15 residues. A primer matching the constant region was used to make TCR beta cDNA from approximately 500 ng of total RNA. Slightly modified ARM-PCR, run as three nested multiplex PCR rounds, produced the TCR beta libraries. The first two PCR rounds used TRBV1-TRBV30 primers with a Cbeta primer, nine to ten cycles each. TCRdb recomputed calls from the multiplex PCR reads with MiXCR, one row per CDR3 protein. The table has some 38,000 distinct CDR3 sequences, over 65% seen once. These data are taken from a study of tumor-infiltrating lymphocytes in primary liver carcinoma. Across the study: Sequencing of the samples generated roughly 3.65 to 8 million productive TCRbeta reads, with similar yields across tissue types.

Both RNA and DNA were isolated together from around 20-30 mg of bulk tissue that had not been sorted. Sequenced: liver tumor tissue from sampling region 4. The subset: tumor region T4, right-lateral pole. The chain uses TRBV11-2 and TRBJ2-7, with 9 bases fitting TRBD2. The receptor was derived from a man aged 35 to 55 with primary liver carcinoma and hepatitis B virus infection. CDR3 in amino acids: CASSLTIAGASEEYF. The CDR3 nucleotides read TGTGCCAGCAGCTTAACCATAGCGGGGGCCAGCGAGGAGTACTTC.